This passage covers 23 T cell receptor beta chains from one sample sequenced in a study of shared clonotypes between healthy human individuals. Some clones are missing from TCRdb's copy, which holds only in-frame ones; the method was immunoSEQ multiplex PCR. The sample has about 700,000 clones; about 91% are singletons. Naive CD8 cells lacked CD45RO, underwent positive selection for CCR7 and left out terminally differentiated effector memory CD45RA+ cells. The source material was naive CD8+ T cells sorted from blood. The receptors originated from a man aged 25 to 40 in good health.

The V gene is TRBV7-9, the J gene TRBJ1-1; D remains unclear. The CDR3 runs 12 residues. V lost 7 bases and J 1 base, leaving 7 bases between the germline ends. CDR1 and CDR2 (germline): SEHNR, FQNEAQ (reference sequence). CDR3 DNA: TGTGCCAGCATCCGGGAGAACACTGAAGCTTTCTTT. This sequence encodes CASIRENTEAFF. The complete variable domain, with remaining parts taken from reference TRBV7-9 and TRBJ1-1, reads DTGVSQNPRHKITKRGQNVTFRCDPISEHNRLYWYRQTLGQGPEFLTYFQNEAQLEKSRLLSDRFSAERPKGSFSTLEIQRTEQGDSAMYLCASIRENTEAFFGQGTRLTVV.

The gene calls are TRBV11-1 and TRBJ2-7; TRBD2 might be the D (6 bases). This CDR3 contains 17 residues. Trimming removed 0 bases from V and 2 bases from J, with 17 bases in between. Germline values: CDR1 SGHAT, CDR2 FQDESV (reference sequence). The CDR3 coding sequence is TGTGCCAGCAGCTTAGCAGGGGCTAGCGATTCCGCCTACGAGCAGTACTTC. Its translation: CASSLAGASDSAYEQYF.

The rearrangement links TRBV28 to TRBJ1-1; D may be TRBD1 (6 bases). Between the trimmed V and J ends, which lost 4 bases and 5 bases, there was a span of 11 bases. This CDR3 comprises 13 residues. Germline CDR1 is MDHEN and CDR2 is SYDVKM. CDR3 bases: TGTGCCAGCAGTTACGCAGGGGCGACTGAAGCTTTCTTT. Encoded protein: CASSYAGATEAFF.

This clone was seen only once. The V call is TRBV9, the J call TRBJ2-1; 11 positions agree with TRBD2. The CDR3 has 15 residues. From germline, CDR1 is SGDLS and CDR2 YYNGEE. Trimming removed 3 bases from V and 8 bases from J; junction bases left unmatched: 7. The DNA for the CDR3 is TGTGCCAGCAGCGAGACTAGCGGGATAAGCTATGAGCAGTTCTTC. This sequence encodes CASSETSGISYEQFF.

The chain couples TRBV7-3 to TRBJ2-7; no clear D. V lost 5 bases, J lost 2 bases, and 10 bases lay in between. Looked up from germline, CDR1 is SGHTA and CDR2 is FQGTGA. CDR3 length: 13 residues. The CDR3 sequence: CASSPGPAYEQYF. The CDR3 region has the DNA TGTGCCAGCAGCCCAGGACCAGCCTACGAGCAGTACTTC. The full variable domain, with the rest looked up from reference TRBV7-3 and TRBJ2-7, is GAGVSQTPSNKVTEKGKYVELRCDPISGHTALYWYRQSLGQGPEFLIYFQGTGAADDSGLPNDRFFAVRPEGSVSTLKIQRTERGDSAVYLCASSPGPAYEQYFGPGTRLTVT.

This sequence joins TRBV9 and TRBJ1-4; D is unresolved. This CDR3 is 16 amino acids long. Trimming pared 0 bases from V and 5 bases from J, leaving 14 bases between. Germline V gives CDR1 SGDLS, CDR2 YYNGEE. In DNA form, the CDR3 reads TGTGCCAGCAGCGTAGGGGCCTCTGGGGAGAATGAAAAACTGTTTTTT. The encoded protein is CASSVGASGENEKLFF.

The V and J genes are TRBV7-6 and TRBJ2-7, with TRBD1 matching over 10 bases. The germline CDR1 and CDR2 sequences are SGHVS and FNYEAQ. V was clipped by 5 bases and J by 0 bases; unmatched bases: 4. This CDR3 spans 15 amino acids. The CDR3 nucleotides are TGTGCCAGCAGCCCCGGGGACAGGGGCTCCTACGAGCAGTACTTC. This sequence encodes CASSPGDRGSYEQYF.

The rearrangement joins TRBV10-1 to TRBJ2-3; D unclear. The germline gives CDR1 WNHNN, CDR2 SYGVQD (reference sequence). Between the trimmed V and J ends, which lost 2 bases and 4 bases, there was a span of 4 bases. CDR3 length: 12 residues. The chain's CDR3 is CASSEAADTQYF. The CDR3 DNA reads TGCGCCAGCAGTGAGGCTGCAGATACGCAGTATTTT.

J is TRBJ1-3 and V is TRBV27, with D perhaps matching TRBD1 (5 bases). The germline gives CDR1 MNHEY, CDR2 SMNVEV (reference sequence). The CDR3 runs 15 residues. V lost 6 bases to trimming and J lost 0 bases, with 12 bases between them. The chain's CDR3 is CASSTRASSGNTIYF. For the CDR3, the DNA is TGTGCCAGCAGCACCAGGGCCTCCTCTGGAAACACCATATATTTT.

The chain carries TRBV27 and TRBJ1-2; D ambiguous. The V and J ends lost 4 bases and 3 bases respectively, with 15 bases between them. CDR1 and CDR2 (germline): MNHEY, SMNVEV (reference sequence). This CDR3 contains 15 residues. The CDR3 DNA is TGTGCCAGCAGTTCCCCTTTTAGGACCGACTATGGCTACACCTTC. It yields the protein CASSSPFRTDYGYTF.

J is TRBJ2-2 and V is TRBV9; D not resolved. This CDR3 spans 16 amino acids. V was cut by 4 bases and J by 5 bases, with 18 bases left in between. Per germline, CDR1 SGDLS and CDR2 YYNGEE. This CDR3 reads CASSFRLKTTTGELFF. DNA for the CDR3: TGTGCCAGCAGCTTCCGATTAAAGACAACAACCGGGGAGCTGTTTTTT.

V and J are TRBV10-3 and TRBJ2-3, with D possibly being TRBD1 (5 bases). With 3 bases removed from V and 1 base from J, the gap between germline ends came to 11 bases. Germline V gives CDR1 ENHRY, CDR2 SYGVKD. The CDR3 totals 15 residues. The CDR3 nucleotides are TGTGCCATCAGTGATAGGGAAGGGGGCACAGATACGCAGTATTTT. This codes for CAISDREGGTDTQYF.

Only a few counts were recorded for this clone. The CDR3 reads CASSEGGFAEAFF. The CDR3 coding sequence is TGCGCCAGCAGTGAGGGAGGGTTTGCTGAAGCTTTCTTT. The chain recombines TRBV10-1 with TRBJ1-1; D ambiguous. This CDR3 contains 13 residues. Trimming cost V 2 bases and J 6 bases, with 10 bases left between them. Germline V lookup: CDR1 WNHNN, CDR2 SYGVQD (reference sequence).

The CDR3 sequence: CASSLSPQTPGQFF. CDR3 nucleotides: TGTGCCAGCAGTTTATCCCCCCAGACTCCCGGGCAGTTCTTC. The chain carries TRBV27 and TRBJ2-1; D gene unclear. The CDR3 has 14 residues. V lost 0 bases and J lost 12, with 15 bases in between. Germline CDR1 and CDR2: MNHEY and SMNVEV (reference sequence).

The chain links TRBV5-8 to TRBJ2-4; D remains unclear. The CDR3 length is 17 residues. Trimming cost V 4 bases and J 8 bases, with 25 bases left between them. The V gene's germline CDR1 is SGHTS and CDR2 YDEGEE. The DNA of the CDR3 is TGTGCCAGCAGCCCCCGGGTTTCCCCCTCTCCTACGCACATTCAGTACTTC. Amino acid sequence: CASSPRVSPSPTHIQYF.

V is TRBV19 and J is TRBJ2-6; D possibly corresponds to TRBD2 (5 bases). Deletions cut 3 bases from V and 11 bases from J, with 11 bases between. The CDR3 spans 13 residues. The germline V gene has CDR1 LNHDA and CDR2 SQIVND (reference sequence). CDR3 DNA sequence: TGTGCCAGTAGTATTGTTGAGGGCGACGTCCTGACTTTC. Encoded protein: CASSIVEGDVLTF.

This rearrangement joins TRBV4-1 to TRBJ2-1; 12 nucleotides line up with TRBD1. The trim removed 2 bases at V and 7 bases at J, leaving 6 bases unmatched. CDR3 length equals 16 residues. The germline V gene encodes CDR1 MGHRA and CDR2 YSYEKL. CDR3 nucleotide sequence: TGCGCCAGCAGCCAAACCGGGACAGGGGGCGGGAATGAGCAGTTCTTC. Translated: CASSQTGTGGGNEQFF.

V usage is TRBV27 and J usage is TRBJ1-5, with D tentatively TRBD1 (5 bases). CDR1 is MNHEY and CDR2 is SMNVEV in the germline V gene (reference sequence). The CDR3 is 17 residues long. The V gene lost 3 bases and the J gene lost 2 bases, with 17 bases spanning the gap. CDR3 in amino acids: CASSFVGAGLGNQPQHF. DNA for the CDR3: TGTGCCAGCAGTTTTGTAGGGGCCGGGTTGGGCAATCAGCCCCAGCATTTT.

This chain links TRBV14 with TRBJ2-5; 9 bases are a match to TRBD1. Germline V lookup: CDR1 SGHDN, CDR2 FVKESK. Trimming took 6 bases from V and 3 from J; bases not matched to a gene: 2. This CDR3 contains 13 residues. CDR3 coding DNA: TGTGCCAGCAGGCGGACAGGGGAAGAGACCCAGTACTTC. As protein: CASRRTGEETQYF.

V gene TRBV5-8 combines with J gene TRBJ2-1, with 7 bases aligning to TRBD2. The germline gives CDR1 SGHTS, CDR2 YDEGEE. V lost 0 bases, J lost 2 bases, and 2 bases stayed unmatched. This CDR3 has 15 residues. CDR3 sequence reads: CASSLGGGPYNEQFF. As DNA, the CDR3 is TGTGCCAGCAGCTTGGGGGGAGGGCCCTACAATGAGCAGTTCTTC.

The V gene is TRBV30, the J gene TRBJ2-7; D is uncertain. CDR1 is GTSNPN and CDR2 is SVGIG in the germline V gene (reference sequence). This CDR3 has 15 residues. Deletions cut 0 bases from V and 4 bases from J, with 16 bases between. CDR3 DNA: TGTGCCTGGAGTGTGGCCTCGGGCGCCCATTACGAGCAGTACTTC. Translating gives CAWSVASGAHYEQYF.

The V and J genes are TRBV9 and TRBJ2-7; D unresolved. Germline-derived CDR1 and CDR2 are SGDLS and YYNGEE. CDR3 size: 14 residues. Trimming took off 0 bases at V and 2 bases at J, with 9 bases between the two ends. The CDR3 nucleotides read TGTGCCAGCAGCGTAGGGGGTATTACCTACGAGCAGTACTTC. Translation gives CASSVGGITYEQYF.

The chain is built from TRBV6-1 and TRBJ1-1; D gene ambiguous. Trimming stripped 6 bases from V and 2 bases from J, with 13 bases between. CDR3 length equals 14 residues. CDR1 and CDR2 (germline): MNHNS, SASEGT. The CDR3 bases are TGTGCCAGCAGCGAAAGGTGGGGTAACACTGAAGCTTTCTTT. This sequence encodes CASSERWGNTEAFF.